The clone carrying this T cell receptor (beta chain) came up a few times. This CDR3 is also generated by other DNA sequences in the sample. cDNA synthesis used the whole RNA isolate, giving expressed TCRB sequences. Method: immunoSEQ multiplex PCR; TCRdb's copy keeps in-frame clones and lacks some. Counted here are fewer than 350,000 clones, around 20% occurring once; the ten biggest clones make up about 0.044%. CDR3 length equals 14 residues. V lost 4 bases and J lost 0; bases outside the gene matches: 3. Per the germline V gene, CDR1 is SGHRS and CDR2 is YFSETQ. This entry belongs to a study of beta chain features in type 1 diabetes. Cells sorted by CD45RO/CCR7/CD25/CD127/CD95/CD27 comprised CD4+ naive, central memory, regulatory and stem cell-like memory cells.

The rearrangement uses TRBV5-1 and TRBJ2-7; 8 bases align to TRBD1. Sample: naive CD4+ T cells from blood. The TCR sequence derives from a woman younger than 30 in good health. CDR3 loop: CASSPGTGSYEQYF. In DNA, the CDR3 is TGCGCCAGCAGCCCCGGGACAGGCTCCTACGAGCAGTACTTC.